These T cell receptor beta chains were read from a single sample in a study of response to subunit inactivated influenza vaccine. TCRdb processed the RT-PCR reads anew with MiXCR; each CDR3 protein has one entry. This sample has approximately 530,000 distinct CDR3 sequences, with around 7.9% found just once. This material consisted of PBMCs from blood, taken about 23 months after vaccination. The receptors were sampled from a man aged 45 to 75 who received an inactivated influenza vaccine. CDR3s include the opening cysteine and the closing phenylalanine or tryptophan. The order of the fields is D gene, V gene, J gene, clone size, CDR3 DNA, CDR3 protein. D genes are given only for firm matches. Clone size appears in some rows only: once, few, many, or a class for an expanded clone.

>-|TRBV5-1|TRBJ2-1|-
TGCGCCAGCGGAGAAGGGAGAACCTCCTACAATGAGCAGTTCTTC
CASGEGRTSYNEQFF
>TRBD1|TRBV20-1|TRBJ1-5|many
TGCAGTGCTACTAGACCGGGACAGGGAAGCCAGCCCCAGCATTTT
CSATRPGQGSQPQHF
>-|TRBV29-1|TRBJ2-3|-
TGCAGCGTGGATCAAGTTTGGGCAGATACGCAGTATTTT
CSVDQVWADTQYF
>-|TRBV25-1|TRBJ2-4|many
TGTGCCAGCAGTGACGTACTAGCCAAAAACATTCAGTACTTC
CASSDVLAKNIQYF
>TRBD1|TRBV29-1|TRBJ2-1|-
TGCAGCGTTGGGCAAAAGTCCGGGTCCGGGACAGGGATCTACAATGAGCAGTTCTTC
CSVGQKSGSGTGIYNEQFF
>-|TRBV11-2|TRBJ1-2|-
TGTGCCAGCAGCTTATACTTGTCGAACAGGAAGCGGGTGGATGGCTACACCTTC
CASSLYLSNRKRVDGYTF
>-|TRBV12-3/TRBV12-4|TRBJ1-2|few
TGTGCCAGCAGTCAGACAGGCCCTACCTATGGCTACACCTTC
CASSQTGPTYGYTF
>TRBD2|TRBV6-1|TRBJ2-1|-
TGTGCCAGCAGTGAAAGCCTAGCGGGATACAATGAGCAGTTCTTC
CASSESLAGYNEQFF
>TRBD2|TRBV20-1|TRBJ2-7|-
TGCAGTGCTACCCCGACTAGCGGGATCCTCTCTTACGAGCAGTACTTC
CSATPTSGILSYEQYF
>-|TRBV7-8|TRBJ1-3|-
TGTGCCAGCAGCTTATACGGGAACACCATATATTTT
CASSLYGNTIYF
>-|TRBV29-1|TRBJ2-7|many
TGCAGCGTATCAGGAGGGGTCAGGAACGAGCAGTACTTC
CSVSGGVRNEQYF
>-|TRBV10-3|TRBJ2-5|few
TGTGCCATCAGTGAGTCGGAGTCGGGACACCCGGTTGAGACCCAGTACTTC
CAISESESGHPVETQYF
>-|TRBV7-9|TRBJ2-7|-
TGTGCCAGCAGCTTAGAACACGGGAAGCAGTACTTC
CASSLEHGKQYF
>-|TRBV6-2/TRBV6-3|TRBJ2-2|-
TGTGCCAGCAGGCTTCCGGTGGACACCGGGGAGCTGTTTTTT
CASRLPVDTGELFF
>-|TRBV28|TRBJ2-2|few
TGTGCCAGCAGTTTTTCATCCGGGGAGCTGTTTTTT
CASSFSSGELFF
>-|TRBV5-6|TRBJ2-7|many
TGTGCCAGCAGCTATACGCAGGGAGTGTTCTCCTACGAGCAGTACTTC
CASSYTQGVFSYEQYF
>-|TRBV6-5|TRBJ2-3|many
TGTGCCAGCAGTTACTCGGGGCGTAGCACAGATACGCAGTATTTT
CASSYSGRSTDTQYF
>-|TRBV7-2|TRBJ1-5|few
TGTGCCAGCAGCTTAGTCCGAGGGCTCAATCAGCCCCAGCATTTT
CASSLVRGLNQPQHF
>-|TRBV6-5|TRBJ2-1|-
TGTGCCAGCGGGGGACTCGGAGGGAAGCAGTTCTTC
CASGGLGGKQFF
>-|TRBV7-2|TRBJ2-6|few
TGTGCCAGCAGCCCTGACCGCTCTGGGGCCAACGTCCTGACTTTC
CASSPDRSGANVLTF
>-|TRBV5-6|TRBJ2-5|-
TGTGCCAGCAGCTTGGTCAGGGTGAGGGAGACCCAGTACTTC
CASSLVRVRETQYF
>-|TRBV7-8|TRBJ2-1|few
TGTGCCAGCAGCTTAGAAGTTAAGGGAAATGAGCAGTTCTTC
CASSLEVKGNEQFF
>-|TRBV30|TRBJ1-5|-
TGTGCCTGGAGTGTCCAGGGGCATGGTCAGCCCCAGCATTTT
CAWSVQGHGQPQHF
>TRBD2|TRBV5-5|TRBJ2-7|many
TGTGCCAGCAGCTTAACGGGCGGGGGATCCTACGAGCAGTACTTC
CASSLTGGGSYEQYF
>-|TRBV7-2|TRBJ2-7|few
TGTGCCAGCAGACGAGTGGGGCAGGAAATCTACGAGCAGTACTTC
CASRRVGQEIYEQYF
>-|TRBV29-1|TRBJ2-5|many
TGCAGCGTGGCCTGGCGGGACCGAGAGACCCAGTACTTC
CSVAWRDRETQYF
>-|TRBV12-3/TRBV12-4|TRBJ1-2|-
TGTGCCAGCAGCTCGACCGCCGTCTATGGCTACACCTTC
CASSSTAVYGYTF
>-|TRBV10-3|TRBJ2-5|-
TGTGCCATCAGTGACAGGGGTCGCGAGACCCAGTACTTC
CAISDRGRETQYF
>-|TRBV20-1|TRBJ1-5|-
TGCAGCCTGTCGGGGGGGCTGGGCAATCAGCCCCAGCATTTT
CSLSGGLGNQPQHF
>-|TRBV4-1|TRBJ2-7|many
TGCGCCAGCAGCCAAGCCGGGACGGCCGCCTACGAGCAGTACTTC
CASSQAGTAAYEQYF
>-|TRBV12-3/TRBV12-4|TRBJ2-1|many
TGTGCCAGCAGTACCAGAGACAGGGAGGCTCTCAATGAGCAGTTCTTC
CASSTRDREALNEQFF